This T cell receptor (beta chain) was sequenced during a study of blood T cell repertoires in COVID-19. Study as a whole: In each case, the material was cDNA or gDNA derived from T cells, B-cell-depleted T cells, or PBMCs.

In the source study's methods: By means of reference gene primer amplification, nucleated cell counts were estimated. Profiled with immunoSEQ multiplex PCR; TCRdb holds only in-frame clones, not every one. The V and J calls and clone size are taken from that table; D and trimming were inferred from the DNA. The sample has 200,000 to 250,000 clones, 82% seen once. The CDR3 spans 15 residues. The V gene's germline CDR1 is MNHNY and CDR2 SVGAGI (reference sequence). V was trimmed by 5 bases and J by 4 bases, leaving 14 bases between them. This study enrolled people aged 18 to 89 from roughly 24 US geographic areas. Clinical history as reported by participants underpinned cohort assignment.

This receptor was obtained from a woman aged 60 to 75 who had recovered from COVID-19. The sequenced sample consisted of PBMCs or T cells enriched from blood (not recorded which). The chain employs TRBV6-6 and TRBJ2-2; D is uncertain. The CDR3 sequence: CASSPPDGGTGELFF. DNA for the CDR3: TGTGCCAGCAGTCCTCCGGATGGCGGCACCGGGGAGCTGTTTTTT.